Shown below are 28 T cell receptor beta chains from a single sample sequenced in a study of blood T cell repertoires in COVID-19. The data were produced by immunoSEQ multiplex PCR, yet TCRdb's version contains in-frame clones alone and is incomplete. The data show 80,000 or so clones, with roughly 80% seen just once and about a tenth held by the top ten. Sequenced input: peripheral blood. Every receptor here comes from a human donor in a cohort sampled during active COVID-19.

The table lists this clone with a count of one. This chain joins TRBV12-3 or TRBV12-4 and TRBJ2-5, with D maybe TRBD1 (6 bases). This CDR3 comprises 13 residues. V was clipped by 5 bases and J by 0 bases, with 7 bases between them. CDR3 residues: CASSRQDQETQYF. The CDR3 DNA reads TGTGCCAGCAGTCGACAGGACCAAGAGACCCAGTACTTC.

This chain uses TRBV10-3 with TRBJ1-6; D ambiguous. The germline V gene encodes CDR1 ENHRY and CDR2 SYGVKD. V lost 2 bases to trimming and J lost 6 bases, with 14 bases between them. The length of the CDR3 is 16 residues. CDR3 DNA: TGTGCCATCAGTGAGAATGCGGTCCTTTCTAATTCACCCCTCCACTTT. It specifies CAISENAVLSNSPLHF.

CDR3 sequence reads: CASRPRSGQNTGELFF. CDR3 nucleotide sequence: TGTGCCAGCAGGCCCCGGTCGGGACAGAACACCGGGGAGCTGTTTTTT. This rearrangement joins TRBV7-8 to TRBJ2-2; the D gene is possibly TRBD1 (6 bases). This CDR3 is 16 amino acids long. V was cut by 6 bases and J by 1 base, with 15 bases left in between. Germline CDR1 is SGHVS and CDR2 is FQNEAQ.

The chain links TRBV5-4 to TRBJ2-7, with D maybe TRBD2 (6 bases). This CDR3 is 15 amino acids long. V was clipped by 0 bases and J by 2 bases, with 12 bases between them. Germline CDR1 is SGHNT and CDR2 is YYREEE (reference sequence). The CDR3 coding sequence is TGTGCCAGCAGCTTGGAGGCAGGGACTGCCTACGAGCAGTACTTC. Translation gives CASSLEAGTAYEQYF.

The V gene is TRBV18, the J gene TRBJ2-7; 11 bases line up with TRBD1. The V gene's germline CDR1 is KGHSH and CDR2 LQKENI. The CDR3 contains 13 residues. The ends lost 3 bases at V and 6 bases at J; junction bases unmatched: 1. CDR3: CASSPGQGGEQYF. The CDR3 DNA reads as TGTGCCAGCTCACCGGGACAGGGGGGCGAGCAGTACTTC.

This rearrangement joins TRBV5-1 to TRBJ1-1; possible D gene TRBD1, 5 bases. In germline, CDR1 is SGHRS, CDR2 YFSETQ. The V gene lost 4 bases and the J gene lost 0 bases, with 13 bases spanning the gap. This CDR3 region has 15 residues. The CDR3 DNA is TGCGCCAGCAGCACCGCCCCGGGGGTGAACACTGAAGCTTTCTTT. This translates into CASSTAPGVNTEAFF.

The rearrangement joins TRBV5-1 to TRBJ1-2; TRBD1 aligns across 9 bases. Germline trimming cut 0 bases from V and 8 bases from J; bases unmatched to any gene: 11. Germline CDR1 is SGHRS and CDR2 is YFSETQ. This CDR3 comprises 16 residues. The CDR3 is CASSLAGQGSSRGYTF. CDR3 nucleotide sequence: TGCGCCAGCAGCTTGGCGGGACAGGGATCATCTCGCGGCTACACCTTC.

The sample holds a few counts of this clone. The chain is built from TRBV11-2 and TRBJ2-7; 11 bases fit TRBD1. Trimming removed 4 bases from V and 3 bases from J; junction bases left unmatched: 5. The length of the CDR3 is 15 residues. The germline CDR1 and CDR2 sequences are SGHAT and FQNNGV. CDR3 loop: CASSYTGTGGYEQYF. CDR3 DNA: TGTGCCAGCAGCTACACCGGGACAGGGGGCTACGAGCAGTACTTC.

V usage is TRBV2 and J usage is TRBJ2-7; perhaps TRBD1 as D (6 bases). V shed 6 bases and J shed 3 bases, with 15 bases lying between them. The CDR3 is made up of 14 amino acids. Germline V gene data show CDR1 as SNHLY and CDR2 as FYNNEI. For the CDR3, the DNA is TGTGCCAGCAGGGAGGACAGCGCTGGCTACGAGCAGTACTTC. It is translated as CASREDSAGYEQYF.

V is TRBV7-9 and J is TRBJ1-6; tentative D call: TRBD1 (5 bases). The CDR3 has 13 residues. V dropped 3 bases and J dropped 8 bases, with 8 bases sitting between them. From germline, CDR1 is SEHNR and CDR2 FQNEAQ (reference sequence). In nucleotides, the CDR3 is TGTGCCAGCAGCTTGGCGACAGATTCACCCCTCCACTTT. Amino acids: CASSLATDSPLHF.

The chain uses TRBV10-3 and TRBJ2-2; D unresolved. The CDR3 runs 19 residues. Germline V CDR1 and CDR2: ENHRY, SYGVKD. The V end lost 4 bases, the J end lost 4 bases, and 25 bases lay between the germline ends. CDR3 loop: CAISGPYGITHPGTGELFF. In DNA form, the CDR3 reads TGTGCCATCAGTGGTCCCTACGGAATCACCCATCCGGGCACCGGGGAGCTGTTTTTT.

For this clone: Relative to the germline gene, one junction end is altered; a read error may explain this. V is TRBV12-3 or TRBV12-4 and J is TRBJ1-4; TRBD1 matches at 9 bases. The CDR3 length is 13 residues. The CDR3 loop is CASSLRGAGTGIF. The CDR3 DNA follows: TGTGCCAGCAGTTTGAGAGGTGCCGGGACAGGGATTTTT.

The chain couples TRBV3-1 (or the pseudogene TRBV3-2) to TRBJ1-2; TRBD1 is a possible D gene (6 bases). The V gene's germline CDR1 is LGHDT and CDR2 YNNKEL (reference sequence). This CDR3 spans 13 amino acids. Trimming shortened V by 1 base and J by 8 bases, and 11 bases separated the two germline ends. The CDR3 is CASSQAGVGGYTF. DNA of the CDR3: TGTGCCAGCAGCCAAGCAGGGGTCGGAGGCTACACCTTC.

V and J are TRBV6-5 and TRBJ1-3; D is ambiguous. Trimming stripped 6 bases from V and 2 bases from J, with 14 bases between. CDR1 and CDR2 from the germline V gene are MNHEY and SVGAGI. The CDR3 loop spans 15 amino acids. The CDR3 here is CASSPFDNTGNTIYF. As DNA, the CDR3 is TGTGCCAGCAGCCCCTTTGACAACACTGGAAACACCATATATTTT.

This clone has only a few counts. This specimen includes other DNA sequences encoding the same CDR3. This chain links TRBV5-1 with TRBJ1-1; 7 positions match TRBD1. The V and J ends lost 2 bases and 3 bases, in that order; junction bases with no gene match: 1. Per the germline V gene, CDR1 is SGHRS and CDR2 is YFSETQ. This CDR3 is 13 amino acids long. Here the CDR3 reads CASSLTGDTEAFF. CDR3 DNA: TGCGCCAGCAGCTTAACAGGGGACACTGAAGCTTTCTTT.

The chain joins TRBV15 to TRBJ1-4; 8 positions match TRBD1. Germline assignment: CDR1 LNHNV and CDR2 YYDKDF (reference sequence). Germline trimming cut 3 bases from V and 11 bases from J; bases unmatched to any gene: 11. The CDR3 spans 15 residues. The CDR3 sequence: CATSRERTGKGKLFF. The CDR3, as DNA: TGTGCCACCAGCAGGGAGAGGACAGGGAAAGGGAAACTGTTTTTT. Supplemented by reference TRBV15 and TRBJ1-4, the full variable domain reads DAMVIQNPRYQVTQFGKPVTLSCSQTLNHNVMYWYQQKSSQAPKLLFHYYDKDFNNEADTPDNFQSRRPNTSFCFLDIRSPGLGDTAMYLCATSRERTGKGKLFFGSGTQLSVL.

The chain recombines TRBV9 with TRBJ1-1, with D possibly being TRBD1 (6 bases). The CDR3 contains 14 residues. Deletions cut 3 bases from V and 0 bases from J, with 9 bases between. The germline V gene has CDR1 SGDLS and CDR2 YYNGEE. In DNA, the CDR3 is TGTGCCAGCAGCGAAACAGGGCTGAACACTGAAGCTTTCTTT. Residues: CASSETGLNTEAFF.

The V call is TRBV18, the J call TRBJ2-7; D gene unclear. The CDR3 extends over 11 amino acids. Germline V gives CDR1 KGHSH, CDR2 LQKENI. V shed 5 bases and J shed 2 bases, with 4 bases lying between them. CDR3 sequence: CASSSTYEQYF. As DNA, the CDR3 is TGTGCCAGCTCATCTACCTACGAGCAGTACTTC.

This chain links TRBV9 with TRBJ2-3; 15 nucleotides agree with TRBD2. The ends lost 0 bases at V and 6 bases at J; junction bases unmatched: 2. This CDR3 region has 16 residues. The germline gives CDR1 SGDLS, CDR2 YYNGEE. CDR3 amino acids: CASSVGTSGGADTQYF. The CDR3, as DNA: TGTGCCAGCAGCGTAGGGACTAGCGGGGGGGCGGATACGCAGTATTTT.

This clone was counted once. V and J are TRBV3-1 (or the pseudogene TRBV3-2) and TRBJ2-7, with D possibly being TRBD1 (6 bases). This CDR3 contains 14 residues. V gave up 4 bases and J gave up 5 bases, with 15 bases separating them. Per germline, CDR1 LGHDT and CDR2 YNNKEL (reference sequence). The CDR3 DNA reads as TGTGCCAGCAGCCTTTCCGGGACACCCCACGAGCAGTACTTC. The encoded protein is CASSLSGTPHEQYF.

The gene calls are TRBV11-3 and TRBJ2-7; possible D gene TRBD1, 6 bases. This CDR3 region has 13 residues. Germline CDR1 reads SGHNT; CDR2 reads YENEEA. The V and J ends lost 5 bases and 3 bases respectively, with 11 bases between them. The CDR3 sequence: CASSPRDIYEQYF. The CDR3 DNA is TGTGCCAGCAGCCCCCGGGACATCTACGAGCAGTACTTC.

CDR3 amino acids: CASSLSGGPVGELFF. The CDR3 DNA reads TGTGCCAGCAGCTTGAGCGGGGGGCCCGTCGGGGAGCTGTTTTTT. This chain joins TRBV7-8 and TRBJ2-2; 9 bases are shared with TRBD2. This CDR3 has 15 residues. Per germline, CDR1 SGHVS and CDR2 FQNEAQ. The V and J ends lost 3 bases and 7 bases, in that order; junction bases with no gene match: 6.

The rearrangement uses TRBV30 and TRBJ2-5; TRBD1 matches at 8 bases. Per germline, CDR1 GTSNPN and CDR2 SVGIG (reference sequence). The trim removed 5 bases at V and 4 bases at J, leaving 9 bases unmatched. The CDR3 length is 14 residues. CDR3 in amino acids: CAWRSTGARETQYF. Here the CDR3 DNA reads TGTGCCTGGCGGTCGACAGGGGCGAGAGAGACCCAGTACTTC.

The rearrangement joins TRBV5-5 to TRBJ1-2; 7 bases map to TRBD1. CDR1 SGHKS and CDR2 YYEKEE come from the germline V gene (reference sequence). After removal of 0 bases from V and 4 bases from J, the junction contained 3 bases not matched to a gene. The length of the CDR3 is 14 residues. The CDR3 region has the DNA TGTGCCAGCAGCTTGGCGGGACAGCGCTATGGCTACACCTTC. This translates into CASSLAGQRYGYTF.

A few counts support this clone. The CDR3 here is CASSLGVGGNQETQYF. CDR3 sequence (DNA): TGCGCCAGCAGCTTGGGCGTCGGGGGTAATCAAGAGACCCAGTACTTC. The V call is TRBV5-1, the J call TRBJ2-5; D is possibly TRBD2 (6 bases). Trimming stripped 0 bases from V and 2 bases from J, with 14 bases between. The CDR3 covers 16 residues. From germline, CDR1 is SGHRS and CDR2 YFSETQ.

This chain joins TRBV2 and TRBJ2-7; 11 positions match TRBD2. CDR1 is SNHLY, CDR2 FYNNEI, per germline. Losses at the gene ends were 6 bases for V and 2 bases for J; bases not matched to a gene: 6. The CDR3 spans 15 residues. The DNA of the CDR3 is TGTGCCAGCAGATCGACTAGCGGGGACACCTACGAGCAGTACTTC. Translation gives CASRSTSGDTYEQYF.

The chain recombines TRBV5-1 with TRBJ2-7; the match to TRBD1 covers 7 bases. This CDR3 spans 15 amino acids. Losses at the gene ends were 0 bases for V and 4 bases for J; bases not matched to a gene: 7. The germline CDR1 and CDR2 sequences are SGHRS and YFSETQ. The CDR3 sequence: CASSLGQGNLYEQYF. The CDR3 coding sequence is TGCGCCAGCAGCTTGGGACAGGGAAACTTATACGAGCAGTACTTC.

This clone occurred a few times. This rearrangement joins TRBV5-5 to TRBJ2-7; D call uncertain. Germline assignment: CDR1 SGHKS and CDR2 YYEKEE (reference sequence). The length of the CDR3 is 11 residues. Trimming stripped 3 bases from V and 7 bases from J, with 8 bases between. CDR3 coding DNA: TGTGCCAGCAGCTCGATCAGGGAGCAGTACTTC. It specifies CASSSIREQYF.